This is a list of T cell receptor beta chains from one sample in a study of blood T cell repertoires in COVID-19. Libraries were prepared by immunoSEQ multiplex PCR; TCRdb keeps only in-frame clonotypes and omits some of them. The repertoire holds some 320,000 clones, with 90% as singletons. The material sequenced was PBMCs or T cells enriched from blood (not recorded which). Receptor source: a man aged 60 to 75 who had recovered from COVID-19. Each CDR3 is given with its conserved first and last residue. The D gene is left open where the match is weak. Rows may omit the clone size; those that give it use once, few, many or a size class.

NA,NA,TRBJ1-6,TRBV6-2/TRBV6-3,TGTGCCAGCAGTCCCTTAAGGGGTAATTCACCCCTCCACTTT,CASSPLRGNSPLHF
TRBD2,NA,TRBJ2-7,TRBV14,TGTGCCAGCAGCCAAGAGTTGGGGATGGAAACTAGCGGGAGTTTCTACGAGCAGTACTTC,CASSQELGMETSGSFYEQYF
TRBD1,NA,TRBJ1-4,TRBV4-3,TGCGCCAGCAGGGCCGGGACAGGGGTTGAAAAACTGTTTTTT,CASRAGTGVEKLFF
TRBD2,NA,TRBJ2-2,TRBV2,TGTGCCAGCAGCATTCTAGCGGGATTTCGGGGCACCGGGGAGCTGTTTTTT,CASSILAGFRGTGELFF
NA,NA,TRBJ2-2,TRBV2,TGTGCCAGCAACCGGATGCTAACTAAGAACACCGGGGAGCTGTTTTTT,CASNRMLTKNTGELFF
NA,NA,TRBJ2-1,TRBV5-4,TGTGCCAGCAGCTTGGAGGCAGGCGCGGGCAATGAGCAGTTCTTC,CASSLEAGAGNEQFF
NA,once,TRBJ2-2,TRBV2,TGTGCCAGCAGTGTAAGGCAGGGGACCAACACCGGGGAGCTGTTTTTT,CASSVRQGTNTGELFF
NA,NA,TRBJ2-7,TRBV10-3,TGTGCCATCAAGGAAGCGACCCTCTCCTACGAGCAGTACTTC,CAIKEATLSYEQYF
NA,NA,TRBJ1-4,TRBV28,TGTGCCAGCAGTTTACGAGATGAAAAACTGTTTTTT,CASSLRDEKLFF
TRBD1,NA,TRBJ2-2,TRBV5-4,TGTGCCAGCACCCCGGGACAGGGTAGCGCCGGGGAGCTGTTTTTT,CASTPGQGSAGELFF
TRBD2,NA,TRBJ2-1,TRBV3-1/TRBV3-2,TGTGCCAGCAGCCAGACTAGCGGGAGGATAGATGAGCAGTTCTTC,CASSQTSGRIDEQFF
NA,NA,TRBJ1-6,TRBV2,TGTGCCAGCAGTGACGGGCAGGGGAATTCACCCCTCCACTTT,CASSDGQGNSPLHF
TRBD1,NA,TRBJ2-2,TRBV7-3,TGTGCCAGCAGTAGAGACAGGGGAGGCGGGGAGCTGTTTTTT,CASSRDRGGGELFF
TRBD2,NA,TRBJ2-5,TRBV29-1,TGCAGCGTTGACGGTCTAGCGGGAGGGGAGGAGACCCAGTACTTC,CSVDGLAGGEETQYF